This paragraph reports one T cell receptor beta chain. This clonotype has more than one count but fewer than ten. What antigen it recognizes has not been identified. No base qualities exist here, and no much larger clone lies one base off it. Library prep was done by 5' RACE. The run used an Illumina HiSeq 2000. Template switching added a universal primer binding site, and the final cDNA carried a unique molecular identifier that allowed TCR cDNA molecules to be counted accurately. First-strand cDNA for TCR alpha and beta chains was synthesized from specific primers in the conserved constant-segment region. To control for contamination, every cDNA library was double barcoded, receiving both a SMART-Mk sample barcode and Illumina barcodes. TruSeq adapter sequences and Illumina sample barcodes were added in two successive PCR steps. The TCR alpha and beta cDNA libraries were sequenced on the Illumina HiSeq platform using custom primers. In the authors' own workflow: Unique molecular identifiers were extracted from raw reads with MiGEC, and CDR3 positions were determined with MiXCR. Recombination models were inferred per individual with the repgenHMM and IGoR tools using an EM algorithm. The tcR package in R was used for shared clonotype analysis, with sharing normalized by the product of cloneset sizes. To study raw recombination without the effects of thymic and clonal selection, out-of-frame nonproductive sequences were analyzed. TCRdb handled the public reads itself, with Q25 trimming in fastp and clone calling in MiXCR, and kept productive beta chains. For every CDR3 protein sequence, its rows merge into one entry that carries the most common genes and DNA. Clone size and V and J calls follow TCRdb, not the original study. Present in this sample are hundreds of thousands of distinct CDR3 sequences, 24% of which were seen just once. Of the sample, just under 3% falls within the top ten clones.

These data originate in a study of identical twins (dated by TCRdb to the mid-2010s). In terms of the full investigation: The study deep-sequenced TCR alpha and beta repertoires from monozygotic twins, unrelated adults of various ages and cord blood to test whether fetal clonotypes persist. To rule out contamination, the twin experiments were replicated at different times with different library preparation protocols.

Every donor was a healthy Caucasian. The twin cohort consisted of three pairs of female monozygotic twins, all aged 18 to 29 years. CD4+ and CD8+ T cell populations were isolated with positive isolation kits from Invitrogen. Overall study outcomes, separate from this receptor: In monozygotic twins, recombination models systematically underestimated out-of-frame TCR alpha sharing, but the models matched the sharing seen between unrelated individuals. Fewer insertions were carried by abundant cord blood beta clonotypes, a similar but weaker trend appeared in young adult naive repertoires, and no such trend appeared in memory repertoires. Because the same donors could not be followed over many years, the conclusions depended on cross-sectional statistical analysis. The excess sharing between twins in beta out-of-frame sequences was weaker because fewer shared sequences reduced the signal-to-noise ratio. Out-of-frame TCR alpha sequences shared between twins showed an excess of low generation-probability sequences compared with coincidental sharing between unrelated individuals. Zero-insertion analyses could be partly confounded by invariant T cells such as MAIT and iNKT, although diverse VJ usage argued against such confounding for most clonotypes.

The same sample was also used in a study of T cells expressing NK-cell markers. That second publication adds: Three sorted T-cell subsets (CD3+CD56+NKG2C+, CD3+CD56+NKG2C- and CD3+CD56-NKG2C+) from under ten donors had their TCR beta-chain repertoires profiled. Of the eight sequenced donors, seven were found to be HCMV-seropositive and one was found to be HCMV-seronegative. To restrict sorting to alphabetaTCR-expressing T cells, an anti-gammadeltaTCR antibody was added in several experiments. In a handful of donors, the dominant CD3+CD56+NKG2C+ clonotypes were among the top 10 CD8+ clonotypes and accounted for about 1.0-8% of CD8+ T cells. Those dominant clonotypes were again the most abundant among CD3+CD56-NKG2C+ cells in several donors, at roughly 28.3-65%. Whether the expanded NKG2C-expressing T cell clones were specific for HCMV antigens was left unclear. All eight donors whose samples were sequenced were randomly selected healthy volunteers, three of them men and five women. HCMV serostatus was determined by detecting HCMV-specific IgG in serum with a commercial ELISA kit. MIGEC was used to demultiplex reads and group reads by UMI, and MiTCR was used to assemble and quantify clonotypes. Only TCR cDNA sequences supported by at least two reads were kept to exclude erroneous sequences. Downstream repertoire analysis used the tcR package, and clonotypes were matched across fractions by CDR3 nucleotide sequence plus V segment. VDJmatch was used to annotate antigen specificity against VDJdb, with one amino acid substitution allowed in CDR3.

The material sequenced was CD4+ T cells sorted from blood. The source of this sequence is a young woman in good health.

The CDR3 protein: CASSRTGAGPQHF. The DNA is TGTGCCAGCAGCAGAACAGGGGCGGGGCCCCAGCATTTT. The chain couples TRBV11-2 to TRBJ1-5; the junction holds 7 bases that match TRBD1. The CDR3 has 13 amino acids, counting the end cysteine and phenylalanine. Only CDR3 DNA remains: 39 bases, in frame from the first base. Trimmed from V: 5 bases; trimmed from J: 9 bases; junction bases lacking a gene match: 7. CDR1 SGHAT and CDR2 FQNNGV are derived from the germline V gene.